The 18 T cell receptor beta chains presented below share a single source sample, sequenced in a study of blood T cell repertoires in COVID-19. This table comes from immunoSEQ multiplex PCR, and its TCRdb copy is limited to in-frame clones, with some not included. In the table there are a few hundred thousand clones, approximately 83% of which are singletons. The sequencing input was PBMCs or T cells enriched from blood (not recorded which). The source is a woman between 40 and 55 years old with acute COVID-19.

V and J are TRBV7-9 and TRBJ1-2, with 9 positions matching TRBD1. V lost 6 bases, J lost 8 bases, and 4 bases stayed unmatched. Per the germline V gene, CDR1 is SEHNR and CDR2 is FQNEAQ (reference sequence). The CDR3 sequence is 12 residues long. CDR3 region: CASRIQGAGYTF. CDR3 DNA sequence: TGTGCCAGCAGGATACAGGGGGCCGGCTACACCTTC. The entire variable domain, with the rest obtained from reference TRBV7-9 and TRBJ1-2, is as follows: DTGVSQNPRHKITKRGQNVTFRCDPISEHNRLYWYRQTLGQGPEFLTYFQNEAQLEKSRLLSDRFSAERPKGSFSTLEIQRTEQGDSAMYLCASRIQGAGYTFGSGTRLTVV.

The chain combines TRBV5-1 with TRBJ2-7; D is unclear. Germline values: CDR1 SGHRS, CDR2 YFSETQ. The CDR3 is 13 residues long. Trimming stripped 3 bases from V and 0 bases from J, with 7 bases between. CDR3 in DNA: TGCGCCAGCAGCTCCGACAACTCCTACGAGCAGTACTTC. Amino acid sequence: CASSSDNSYEQYF.

The chain is built from TRBV5-4 and TRBJ2-7; 9 positions agree with TRBD2. The CDR3 extends over 17 amino acids. Trimming cost V 4 bases and J 4 bases; bases outside gene matches: 15. In germline, CDR1 is SGHNT, CDR2 YYREEE (reference sequence). This CDR3 is CASSPSGGPFTSYEQYF. CDR3 coding DNA: TGTGCCAGCAGCCCAAGCGGGGGGCCCTTCACAAGTTACGAGCAGTACTTC. Full variable domain (rest looked up from reference TRBV5-4 and TRBJ2-7): ETGVTQSPTHLIKTRGQQVTLRCSSQSGHNTVSWYQQALGQGPQFIFQYYREEENGRGNFPPRFSGLQFPNYSSELNVNALELDDSALYLCASSPSGGPFTSYEQYFGPGTRLTVT.

This chain links TRBV7-9 with TRBJ2-3; D is possibly TRBD1 (6 bases). Trimming took 4 bases from V and 6 from J, leaving 26 bases between them. Germline V gene data show CDR1 as SEHNR and CDR2 as FQNEAQ (reference sequence). There are 18 residues in the CDR3. The CDR3 reads CASSSPPTDRSTGDTQYF. CDR3 nucleotides: TGTGCCAGCAGCTCACCACCTACCGACAGGTCAACAGGGGATACGCAGTATTTT.

This clone was detected only once. The V and J genes are TRBV7-3 and TRBJ2-5, with 15 nucleotides matching TRBD2. The germline V gene encodes CDR1 SGHTA and CDR2 FQGTGA. The ends lost 5 bases at V and 1 base at J; junction bases unmatched: 8. The CDR3 runs 18 residues. Here the CDR3 DNA reads TGTGCCAGCAGCCAGGGACTAGCGGGAGGCCGCTTCCAAGAGACCCAGTACTTC. It specifies CASSQGLAGGRFQETQYF.

This chain joins TRBV12-3 or TRBV12-4 and TRBJ2-1; possibly TRBD2 for D (6 bases). CDR3 length equals 13 residues. V was cut by 10 bases and J by 1 base, with 11 bases left in between. In DNA form, the CDR3 reads TGTGCCATCCTGGGAGGTTCCTACAATGAGCAGTTCTTC. Translated, it gives CAILGGSYNEQFF.

The V gene is TRBV9, the J gene TRBJ2-3; 10 bases line up with TRBD1. This CDR3 contains 18 residues. Germline CDR1 is SGDLS and CDR2 is YYNGEE. Trimming removed 0 bases from V and 3 bases from J; junction bases left unmatched: 10. The CDR3 nucleotides are TGTGCCAGCAGCGTAGGTAGGACAGGGGGAGGAAGTACAGATACGCAGTATTTT. Its translation is CASSVGRTGGGSTDTQYF.

The chain combines TRBV7-9 with TRBJ2-1, with 11 bases that match TRBD2. The trim removed 5 bases at V and 7 bases at J, leaving 10 bases unmatched. Germline V CDR1 and CDR2: SEHNR, FQNEAQ (reference sequence). This CDR3 spans 16 amino acids. The CDR3 loop is CASSTRSGRAGNEQFF. DNA for the CDR3: TGTGCCAGCAGCACCCGTAGCGGGAGGGCCGGAAATGAGCAGTTCTTC.

The rearrangement uses TRBV5-1 and TRBJ1-4; TRBD1 matches 9 bases. From germline, CDR1 is SGHRS and CDR2 YFSETQ. The CDR3 covers 17 residues. V lost 3 bases and J lost 0; bases outside the gene matches: 6. The DNA of the CDR3 is TGCGCCAGCAGCTGGGGGACAGGGCGATCAACTAATGAAAAACTGTTTTTT. Amino acids: CASSWGTGRSTNEKLFF.

V usage is TRBV30 and J usage is TRBJ1-5; TRBD1 is a possible D gene (6 bases). Germline values: CDR1 GTSNPN, CDR2 SVGIG (reference sequence). This CDR3 contains 13 residues. The V and J ends lost 0 bases and 5 bases respectively, with 8 bases between them. CDR3 DNA sequence: TGTGCCTGGAGTGTACAGGGCTATCAGCCCCAGCATTTT. It encodes CAWSVQGYQPQHF.

The rearrangement links TRBV5-1 to TRBJ1-2; D is perhaps TRBD1 (5 bases). The CDR3 sequence is 15 residues long. V was pared by 0 bases and J by 4 bases, with 13 bases between. From germline, CDR1 is SGHRS and CDR2 YFSETQ. CDR3 sequence reads: CASSLESDRAYGYTF. In DNA form, the CDR3 reads TGCGCCAGCAGCTTGGAGTCCGACAGAGCCTATGGCTACACCTTC.

This clone was counted a single time. V and J are TRBV7-9 and TRBJ2-1; 10 bases are shared with TRBD1. V shed 3 bases, J shed 3 bases, and the junction held 2 bases outside the gene matches. The CDR3 is 15 amino acids. Germline V gene data show CDR1 as SEHNR and CDR2 as FQNEAQ (reference sequence). The CDR3 region has the DNA TGTGCCAGCAGCTTGGGGACAGGGGTCTACAATGAGCAGTTCTTC. This gives the protein CASSLGTGVYNEQFF.

V is TRBV28 and J is TRBJ2-1, with 8 bases lining up with TRBD1. Germline V CDR1 and CDR2: MDHEN, SYDVKM. After removal of 6 bases from V and 4 bases from J, the junction contained 8 bases not matched to a gene. The CDR3 runs 15 residues. The CDR3 sequence: CASSPGTGIYNEQFF. The CDR3, as DNA: TGTGCCAGCAGCCCCGGGACAGGAATATACAATGAGCAGTTCTTC.

This clone was recorded once. This chain links TRBV29-1 with TRBJ1-1; no clear D gene. Germline CDR1 SQVTM, CDR2 ANQGSEA. V shed 3 bases and J shed 8 bases, with 10 bases lying between them. This CDR3 spans 11 amino acids. CDR3 in amino acids: CSVEEKREAFF. In DNA, the CDR3 is TGCAGCGTTGAGGAAAAGAGGGAAGCTTTCTTT. Supplemented by reference TRBV29-1 and TRBJ1-1, the full variable domain reads SAVISQKPSRDICQRGTSLTIQCQVDSQVTMMFWYRQQPGQSLTLIATANQGSEATYESGFVIDKFPISRPNLTFSTLTVSNMSPEDSSIYLCSVEEKREAFFGQGTRLTVV.

The V and J genes are TRBV5-6 and TRBJ2-6; no definite D call. The V gene lost 0 bases and the J gene lost 4 bases, with 17 bases spanning the gap. The CDR3 contains 18 residues. Germline V gene sequence: CDR1 SGHDT, CDR2 YYEEEE. The CDR3 reads CASSLAEGPWRGANVLTF. CDR3 DNA: TGTGCCAGCAGCTTGGCCGAAGGCCCGTGGAGAGGGGCCAACGTCCTGACTTTC.

The chain joins TRBV7-2 to TRBJ2-7; 10 nucleotides line up with TRBD2. J was trimmed by 2 bases and V by 4 bases; bases with no gene match: 5. The CDR3 runs to 15 residues. From germline, CDR1 is SGHTA and CDR2 FQGNSA. The CDR3 protein is CASSSPGLATYEQYF. CDR3 in DNA: TGTGCCAGCAGCTCCCCGGGACTAGCGACCTACGAGCAGTACTTC.

This chain joins TRBV19 and TRBJ2-7, with TRBD1 matching 7 bases. The V gene's germline CDR1 is LNHDA and CDR2 SQIVND (reference sequence). V lost 6 bases and J lost 0; bases outside the gene matches: 2. The CDR3 has 13 amino acids. CDR3 protein: CASSWDSSYEQYF. CDR3 nucleotide sequence: TGTGCCAGTAGCTGGGACAGCTCCTACGAGCAGTACTTC.

This clone was seen only once. The chain combines TRBV7-3 with TRBJ2-5; 14 nucleotides align to TRBD2. Germline lookup yields CDR1 SGHTA and CDR2 FQGTGA. With 0 bases clipped from V and 7 bases from J, the junction kept 7 bases outside the gene matches. CDR3 length: 17 residues. The DNA of the CDR3 is TGTGCCAGCAGCTTAACGGCTGGGACTAGCGGGAGAGCGACCCAGTACTTC. The encoded protein is CASSLTAGTSGRATQYF.